Shown below are 30 T cell receptor beta chains from a single sample sequenced in a study of blood T cell repertoires in COVID-19. Repertoires were generated with immunoSEQ multiplex PCR, while TCRdb's copy carries only in-frame clones and drops some. This table has about 110,000 clones, under 85% appearing once. The sequenced sample was peripheral blood. Source of these receptors: a woman aged 70-85 years with acute or convalescent COVID-19.

This clone was picked up a small number of times. The gene calls are TRBV19 and TRBJ1-5, with TRBD1 identical over 7 bases. The V gene's germline CDR1 is LNHDA and CDR2 SQIVND (reference sequence). The CDR3 totals 15 residues. V was pared by 1 base and J by 6 bases, with 6 bases of the junction left unmatched. CDR3 in amino acids: CASSIVTQGGQPQHF. The CDR3, as DNA: TGTGCCAGTAGTATAGTTACCCAGGGGGGTCAGCCCCAGCATTTT. The variable domain in full, completed from reference TRBV19 and TRBJ1-5, reads DGGITQSPKYLFRKEGQNVTLSCEQNLNHDAMYWYRQDPGQGLRLIYYSQIVNDFQKGDIAEGYSVSREKKESFPLTVTSAQKNPTAFYLCASSIVTQGGQPQHFGDGTRLSIL.

This clone turned up a few times. This chain uses TRBV2 with TRBJ2-5, with D possibly being TRBD1 (6 bases). V dropped 6 bases and J dropped 1 base, with 12 bases sitting between them. Germline V lookup: CDR1 SNHLY, CDR2 FYNNEI. This CDR3 region has 14 residues. The CDR3: CASRAPRGQETQYF. CDR3 DNA: TGTGCCAGCAGGGCCCCCAGGGGCCAAGAGACCCAGTACTTC.

This clone has more than one count but fewer than ten. The chain links TRBV6-2 or TRBV6-3 to TRBJ2-4; 8 bases map to TRBD2. Germline assignment: CDR1 MNHEY and CDR2 SVGEGT. The CDR3 is 14 amino acids. Trimming took 2 bases from V and 9 from J; bases not matched to a gene: 6. CDR3 region: CASSYGSGSGIQYF. For the CDR3, the DNA is TGTGCCAGCAGTTACGGAAGCGGGAGCGGCATTCAGTACTTC.

This clone was counted a few times. The chain couples TRBV9 to TRBJ2-5, with 7 nucleotides matching TRBD2. The CDR3 length is 14 residues. Per the germline V gene, CDR1 is SGDLS and CDR2 is YYNGEE. V was clipped by 4 bases and J by 0 bases; unmatched bases: 3. CDR3 in DNA: TGTGCCAGCAGCCCCGGGACTAACCAAGAGACCCAGTACTTC. It yields the protein CASSPGTNQETQYF.

This clone was observed a single time. The chain links TRBV5-5 to TRBJ1-4; D is uncertain. This CDR3 has 15 amino acids. The V and J ends lost 0 bases and 0 bases respectively, with 6 bases between them. CDR1 is SGHKS, CDR2 YYEKEE, per germline (reference sequence). CDR3: CASSLARPTNEKLFF. DNA of the CDR3: TGTGCCAGCAGCTTGGCCAGGCCAACTAATGAAAAACTGTTTTTT. The full variable domain, completed using reference TRBV5-5 and TRBJ1-4, is DAGVTQSPTHLIKTRGQQVTLRCSPISGHKSVSWYQQVLGQGPQFIFQYYEKEERGRGNFPDRFSARQFPNYSSELNVNALLLGDSALYLCASSLARPTNEKLFFGSGTQLSVL.

The chain carries TRBV19 and TRBJ2-2; D perhaps matches TRBD1 (6 bases). This CDR3 comprises 14 residues. The V gene's germline CDR1 is LNHDA and CDR2 SQIVND (reference sequence). Between the trimmed V and J ends, which lost 1 base and 6 bases, there was a span of 9 bases. The CDR3 DNA is TGTGCCAGTAGTATAGCTCGACAGGCCGGGGAGCTGTTTTTT. Protein: CASSIARQAGELFF.

The chain has TRBV5-1 and TRBJ1-2; 7 positions agree with TRBD1. The CDR3 is 15 residues long. J lost 8 bases, V lost 0 bases, and 10 bases had no gene match. From germline, CDR1 is SGHRS and CDR2 YFSETQ. The CDR3 DNA reads as TGCGCCAGCAGCTTGGATGGACAGGTTGCGGTCGGCTACACCTTC. Translating it yields CASSLDGQVAVGYTF.

This clone was seen just once. The V and J genes are TRBV4-3 and TRBJ2-1, with D tentatively TRBD2 (7 bases). Trimming took off 3 bases at V and 13 bases at J, with 10 bases between the two ends. From germline, CDR1 is LGHNA and CDR2 YSLEER. The length of the CDR3 is 11 residues. The CDR3 loop reads CASSQRGLQFF. The CDR3 DNA is TGCGCCAGCAGCCAGCGGGGGCTCCAGTTCTTC.

The V gene is TRBV2, the J gene TRBJ2-2; perhaps TRBD2 as D (7 bases). Trimming shortened V by 1 base and J by 5 bases, and 11 bases separated the two germline ends. The CDR3 sequence is 15 residues long. The V gene's germline CDR1 is SNHLY and CDR2 FYNNEI. DNA for the CDR3: TGTGCCAGCAGTGAAGACGGGGGGCGGACCGGGGAGCTGTTTTTT. It yields the protein CASSEDGGRTGELFF.

The gene calls are TRBV27 and TRBJ2-2; D might be TRBD2 (6 bases). V shed 1 base and J shed 0 bases, with 15 bases lying between them. Germline CDR1 MNHEY, CDR2 SMNVEV (reference sequence). This CDR3 spans 18 amino acids. The chain's CDR3 is CASSLLAPGGTNTGELFF. CDR3 in DNA: TGTGCCAGCAGTTTATTAGCCCCTGGAGGGACGAACACCGGGGAGCTGTTTTTT.

This rearrangement joins TRBV2 to TRBJ1-3, with 10 nucleotides matching TRBD1. This CDR3 contains 18 residues. The germline CDR1 and CDR2 sequences are SNHLY and FYNNEI. The J segment lost 3 bases and the V segment lost 8 bases, leaving 16 bases of the junction unmatched. The CDR3 nucleotides read TGTGCCAGCGGGACTGGTCCCGGGACAGGGGTCGGTGGAAACACCATATATTTT. Its protein product is CASGTGPGTGVGGNTIYF.

V is TRBV7-2 and J is TRBJ2-5, with 13 bases fitting TRBD2. Trimming removed 4 bases from V and 2 bases from J; junction bases left unmatched: 7. The CDR3 runs to 17 residues. Germline lookup yields CDR1 SGHTA and CDR2 FQGNSA. The CDR3: CASSYVGLAGPQETQYF. For the CDR3, the DNA is TGTGCCAGCAGCTACGTGGGACTAGCGGGGCCTCAAGAGACCCAGTACTTC.

The CDR3 DNA follows: TGTGCCAGCAGACTACCTACAGGGTTAAGTTCACCCCTCCACTTT. Amino acids: CASRLPTGLSSPLHF. This chain connects TRBV28 to TRBJ1-6, with D possibly TRBD1 on 6 matching bases. The CDR3 has 15 amino acids. Germline assignment: CDR1 MDHEN and CDR2 SYDVKM. Trimming removed 6 bases at V and 9 bases at J, with 18 bases between.

The gene calls are TRBV3-1 (or the pseudogene TRBV3-2) and TRBJ1-2; the match to TRBD1 covers 8 bases. Germline loops: CDR1 LGHDT, CDR2 YNNKEL (reference sequence). Trimming took 1 base from V and 8 from J; bases not matched to a gene: 6. The CDR3 has 14 residues. The CDR3 DNA sequence: TGTGCCAGCAGCCAAGCCAGGGGGCGCCGAGGCTACACCTTC. Amino acid sequence: CASSQARGRRGYTF.

The J gene is TRBJ1-2, the V gene TRBV6-5; TRBD1 is a possible D gene (6 bases). The V gene's germline CDR1 is MNHEY and CDR2 SVGAGI. The CDR3 loop spans 11 amino acids. Trimming took 10 bases from V and 5 from J, leaving 11 bases between them. This CDR3 reads CATRTAYGYTF. For the CDR3, the DNA is TGTGCCACCCGGACAGCTTATGGCTACACCTTC.

Here the CDR3 reads CAWSVKGRQQETQYF. CDR3 nucleotides: TGTGCCTGGAGTGTAAAAGGGAGACAACAAGAGACCCAGTACTTC. This chain uses TRBV30 with TRBJ2-5, with D possibly being TRBD2 (5 bases). V was trimmed by 0 bases and J by 2 bases, leaving 13 bases between them. The V gene's germline CDR1 is GTSNPN and CDR2 SVGIG (reference sequence). This CDR3 is built from 15 residues.

The rearrangement joins TRBV29-1 to TRBJ2-3; TRBD2 agrees at 11 bases. With 4 bases clipped from V and 3 bases from J, the junction kept 9 bases outside the gene matches. The CDR3 loop spans 16 amino acids. Germline CDR1 and CDR2: SQVTM and ANQGSEA. CDR3 sequence reads: CSVGDSLAGGTDTQYF. The CDR3 DNA follows: TGCAGCGTTGGGGACTCCTTAGCGGGAGGGACAGATACGCAGTATTTT.

This chain uses TRBV28 with TRBJ2-2; 7 positions match TRBD2. Germline CDR1 and CDR2: MDHEN and SYDVKM. The CDR3 sequence is 17 residues long. Trimming took 2 bases from V and 5 from J; bases not matched to a gene: 11. The CDR3 region is CASSLTDSGGRTGELFF. The DNA for the CDR3 is TGTGCCAGCAGTTTAACCGATTCGGGGGGAAGGACCGGGGAGCTGTTTTTT. The variable domain in full, completed from reference TRBV28 and TRBJ2-2, reads DVKVTQSSRYLVKRTGEKVFLECVQDMDHENMFWYRQDPGLGLRLIYFSYDVKMKEKGDIPEGYSVSREKKERFSLILESASTNQTSMYLCASSLTDSGGRTGELFFGEGSRLTVL.

The gene calls are TRBV25-1 and TRBJ1-2; TRBD1 matches 11 bases. The V segment lost 7 bases and the J segment 5 bases; nucleotides outside the gene matches: 6. The CDR3 runs 14 residues. Looked up from germline, CDR1 is MGHDK and CDR2 is SYGVNS. The CDR3 nucleotides read TGTGCCAGCAAGGGGACAGGGGGAGAATATGGCTACACCTTC. Translating gives CASKGTGGEYGYTF.

The chain joins TRBV19 to TRBJ2-3, with 9 positions matching TRBD2. CDR1 is LNHDA, CDR2 SQIVND, per germline (reference sequence). The V gene end was trimmed by 4 bases and the J gene end by 0 bases; junction bases not matched to a gene: 5. The CDR3 has 16 amino acids. CDR3 sequence (DNA): TGTGCCAGTAGTAACGCTGCGGGGGGGAGCACAGATACGCAGTATTTT. Its protein is CASSNAAGGSTDTQYF.

The rearrangement links TRBV7-7 to TRBJ2-3; the D is unclear. The V end was cut by 0 bases, the J end by 0 bases, with 7 bases between. From germline, CDR1 is SSHAT and CDR2 FNYEAQ (reference sequence). CDR3 length equals 15 residues. For the CDR3, the DNA is TGTGCCAGCAGCTTAGCCCCAACTAGCACAGATACGCAGTATTTT. Translation gives CASSLAPTSTDTQYF.

In this sample, this clone turned up a few times. The chain couples TRBV7-9 to TRBJ2-1, with 10 nucleotides matching TRBD1. CDR1 is SEHNR, CDR2 FQNEAQ, per germline (reference sequence). The CDR3 contains 15 residues. With V trimmed by 6 bases and J by 5 bases, 7 bases remained unmatched. The CDR3 DNA follows: TGTGCCAGCAGTCAGGGACAGGGGAGGAACAATGAGCAGTTCTTC. Protein sequence: CASSQGQGRNNEQFF. The complete variable domain, with remaining parts taken from reference TRBV7-9 and TRBJ2-1, reads DTGVSQNPRHKITKRGQNVTFRCDPISEHNRLYWYRQTLGQGPEFLTYFQNEAQLEKSRLLSDRFSAERPKGSFSTLEIQRTEQGDSAMYLCASSQGQGRNNEQFFGPGTRLTVL.

This clone has more than one count but fewer than ten. The rearrangement uses TRBV6-1 and TRBJ2-5; D remains ambiguous. The germline V and J ends were trimmed by 3 bases and 5 bases, with 7 bases remaining between them. The CDR3 loop spans 12 amino acids. CDR1 is MNHNS, CDR2 SASEGT, per germline. CDR3 residues: CASSERHETQYF. DNA for the CDR3: TGTGCCAGCAGTGAGAGGCACGAGACCCAGTACTTC.

The chain links TRBV3-1 (or the pseudogene TRBV3-2) to TRBJ1-5, with a tentative D call TRBD1 (5 bases). The CDR3 is 14 residues long. Germline V gives CDR1 LGHDT, CDR2 YNNKEL (reference sequence). Trimming left V 0 bases short and J 9 bases short, with 12 bases between. The CDR3: CASSQDQGQGPQHF. Written as DNA, the CDR3 is TGTGCCAGCAGCCAAGATCAGGGCCAGGGGCCCCAGCATTTT.

V usage is TRBV6-2 or TRBV6-3 and J usage is TRBJ2-7, with D maybe TRBD1 (6 bases). This CDR3 is built from 12 residues. Germline V gene lookup returns CDR1 MNHEY and CDR2 SVGEGT. V was shortened by 6 bases and J by 6 bases, with 12 bases between the two germline ends. As DNA, the CDR3 is TGTGCCAGCAGCAACAGGGTAGGCGAGCAGTACGTC. Translated, it gives CASSNRVGEQYV.

This clone was detected once. The DNA of the CDR3 is TGTGCCAGCAGCCAACCTCCCGGGACTAGCCTCGAGCAGTACGTC. It encodes CASSQPPGTSLEQYV. The V gene is TRBV3-1 (or the pseudogene TRBV3-2), the J gene TRBJ2-7, with TRBD2 matching over 9 bases. Germline loops: CDR1 LGHDT, CDR2 YNNKEL (reference sequence). After removal of 2 bases from V and 6 bases from J, the junction contained 8 bases not matched to a gene. The CDR3 length is 15 residues.

This sequence joins TRBV2 and TRBJ2-2; the match to TRBD2 covers 11 bases. V was pared by 5 bases and J by 7 bases, with 6 bases of the junction left unmatched. Germline CDR1 and CDR2: SNHLY and FYNNEI. The CDR3 loop spans 15 amino acids. The CDR3 coding sequence is TGTGCCAGCAGTCCAACTAGCGGGGGTAACGGGGAGCTGTTTTTT. It is translated as CASSPTSGGNGELFF.

This clone has only one observation. J is TRBJ1-1 and V is TRBV7-9, with D hard to call. There are 13 residues in the CDR3. The germline gives CDR1 SEHNR, CDR2 FQNEAQ (reference sequence). V lost 3 bases and J 3 bases, leaving 8 bases between the germline ends. The CDR3 loop is CASSFVGYTEAFF. The DNA of the CDR3 is TGTGCCAGCAGCTTTGTGGGCTACACTGAAGCTTTCTTT.

The chain recombines TRBV24-1 with TRBJ2-5, with D unresolved. CDR1 is KGHDR, CDR2 SFDVKD, per germline. The CDR3 contains 13 residues. Trimming cost V 4 bases and J 5 bases, with 10 bases left between them. The CDR3 spells CATSDPSLETQYF. CDR3 coding DNA: TGTGCCACCAGTGACCCTTCCCTCGAGACCCAGTACTTC.

The rearrangement uses TRBV19 and TRBJ2-1; D is undetermined. CDR1 LNHDA and CDR2 SQIVND come from the germline V gene (reference sequence). Trimming cost V 1 base and J 3 bases, with 7 bases left between them. The CDR3 is 14 residues long. The CDR3 loop reads CASSIAVFYNEQFF. CDR3 nucleotide sequence: TGTGCCAGTAGTATAGCGGTCTTCTACAATGAGCAGTTCTTC.